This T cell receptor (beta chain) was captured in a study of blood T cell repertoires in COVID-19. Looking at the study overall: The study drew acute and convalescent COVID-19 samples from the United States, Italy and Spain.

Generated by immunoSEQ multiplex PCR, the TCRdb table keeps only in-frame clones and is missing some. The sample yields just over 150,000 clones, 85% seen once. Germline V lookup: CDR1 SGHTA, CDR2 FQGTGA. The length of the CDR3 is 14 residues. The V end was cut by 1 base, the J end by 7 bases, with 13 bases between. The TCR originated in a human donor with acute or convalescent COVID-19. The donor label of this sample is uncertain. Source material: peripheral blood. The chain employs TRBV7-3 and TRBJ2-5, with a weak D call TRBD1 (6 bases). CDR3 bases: TGTGCCAGCAGCTTAAATGGGGGCGCGGGGACCCAGTACTTC. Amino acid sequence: CASSLNGGAGTQYF.